The clone carrying this T cell receptor beta chain was seen many times. Its antigen is not identified. In germline, CDR1 is SGHRS, CDR2 YFSETQ. Trimming removed 0 bases from V and 3 bases from J, with 7 bases in between. This CDR3 comprises 13 residues. Study-level points and caveats: Whole repertoires were not studied in the larger cohort, only one V-J beta rearrangement.

Treg sorting used a CD4+CD25+CD127-/low gate. Semi-nested PCR with Nested Universal Primer A followed constant-region reverse priming of full-length variable regions. TCRdb analysed the 5' RACE reads with MiXCR anew, one entry per CDR3 protein. The data hold tens of thousands of distinct CDR3 sequences, with roughly 21% observed a single time. V and J are TRBV5-1 and TRBJ2-7; D unresolved. Sequenced sample: Tregs sorted from blood. This TCR derives from a female donor with breast cancer. The CDR3 DNA sequence: TGCGCCAGCAGCTTGGAGCGTATCTACGAGCAGTACTTC. Protein sequence: CASSLERIYEQYF.